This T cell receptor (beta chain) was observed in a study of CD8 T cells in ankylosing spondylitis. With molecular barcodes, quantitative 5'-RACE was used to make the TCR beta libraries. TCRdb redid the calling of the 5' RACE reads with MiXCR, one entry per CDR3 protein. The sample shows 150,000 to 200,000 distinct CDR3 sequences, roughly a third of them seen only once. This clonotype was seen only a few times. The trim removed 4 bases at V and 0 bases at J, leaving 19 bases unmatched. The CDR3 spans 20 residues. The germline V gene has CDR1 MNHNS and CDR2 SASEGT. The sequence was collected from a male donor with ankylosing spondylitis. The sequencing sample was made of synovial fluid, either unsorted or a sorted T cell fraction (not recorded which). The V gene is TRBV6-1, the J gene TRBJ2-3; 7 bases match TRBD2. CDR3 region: CASSAGGGFIYSSSTDTQYF. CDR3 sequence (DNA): TGTGCCAGCAGTGCTGGGGGGGGATTTATATATTCCTCTAGCACAGATACGCAGTATTTT.